These 27 T cell receptor beta chains originate from one sample sequenced in a study of blood T cell repertoires in COVID-19. Profiled with immunoSEQ multiplex PCR; TCRdb holds only in-frame clones, not every one. This table holds approximately 70,000 clones, approximately 91% found once. The sequencing sample was made of peripheral blood. The receptors were gathered from a human donor with active COVID-19. The donor label of this sample is uncertain.

The chain carries TRBV5-1 and TRBJ2-7; TRBD2 aligns across 13 bases. The junction had 4 bases not matched to a gene; V was cut back by 1 base and J by 6 bases. CDR3 size: 15 residues. Germline V gene data show CDR1 as SGHRS and CDR2 as YFSETQ. CDR3 sequence: CASSLSTSGRREQYF. The CDR3 DNA reads as TGCGCCAGCAGCTTGTCGACTAGCGGGAGGCGCGAGCAGTACTTC. Supplemented by reference TRBV5-1 and TRBJ2-7, the full variable domain reads KAGVTQTPRYLIKTRGQQVTLSCSPISGHRSVSWYQQTPGQGLQFLFEYFSETQRNKGNFPGRFSGRQFSNSRSEMNVSTLELGDSALYLCASSLSTSGRREQYFGPGTRLTVT.

The V gene is TRBV18, the J gene TRBJ1-1, with no clear D. The germline gives CDR1 KGHSH, CDR2 LQKENI. Trimming left V 8 bases short and J 1 base short, with 23 bases between. The CDR3 loop spans 17 amino acids. Here the CDR3 reads CASLQSLGRQRNTEAFF. The CDR3 DNA is TGTGCCAGCCTTCAATCACTAGGGAGGCAAAGGAACACTGAAGCTTTCTTT.

This clone was seen only a few times. The rearrangement uses TRBV15 and TRBJ2-5; TRBD1 aligns across 7 bases. The V segment lost 4 bases and the J segment 1 base; nucleotides outside the gene matches: 3. The CDR3 extends over 14 amino acids. Germline lookup yields CDR1 LNHNV and CDR2 YYDKDF (reference sequence). DNA for the CDR3: TGTGCCACCAGCAAACAGGGGAGCCAAGAGACCCAGTACTTC. Its translation: CATSKQGSQETQYF.

This clone has only one observation. V usage is TRBV27 and J usage is TRBJ2-2; 11 bases fit TRBD2. The CDR3 runs to 14 residues. The V gene's germline CDR1 is MNHEY and CDR2 SMNVEV (reference sequence). V lost 6 bases, J lost 6 bases, and 3 bases stayed unmatched. The CDR3 protein is CASRELAGAGELFF. In nucleotides, the CDR3 is TGTGCCAGCAGGGAACTAGCGGGAGCCGGGGAGCTGTTTTTT.

A remark on this clone: At one boundary the junction diverges from the germline segment, which might be a read error. The chain recombines TRBV28 with TRBJ1-2; 8 positions agree with TRBD1. This CDR3 region has 11 residues. The germline V gene has CDR1 MDHEN and CDR2 SYDVKM. The CDR3 DNA is TGTGCCAGCAGCTGGACAGGGTACCACTTCTTC. It encodes CASSWTGYHFF.

V usage is TRBV9 and J usage is TRBJ2-2, with a tentative D call TRBD2 (5 bases). The CDR3 runs 16 residues. V lost 4 bases to trimming and J lost 2 bases, with 15 bases between them. Per the germline V gene, CDR1 is SGDLS and CDR2 is YYNGEE. CDR3 in amino acids: CASSPRAPDNTGELFF. CDR3 bases: TGTGCCAGCAGCCCGAGGGCCCCGGATAACACCGGGGAGCTGTTTTTT.

The rearrangement uses TRBV19 and TRBJ1-5; 8 positions agree with TRBD1. CDR3 length: 14 residues. CDR1 is LNHDA, CDR2 SQIVND, per germline (reference sequence). The V segment lost 8 bases and the J segment 2 bases; nucleotides outside the gene matches: 5. CDR3 sequence reads: CASSGQGGNQPQHF. The CDR3 DNA sequence: TGTGCCAGTTCTGGACAGGGAGGCAATCAGCCCCAGCATTTT.

This clone has just one count. The V and J genes are TRBV7-2 and TRBJ2-3; D gene ambiguous. The CDR3 loop spans 13 amino acids. Looked up from germline, CDR1 is SGHTA and CDR2 is FQGNSA. The V and J ends lost 6 bases and 5 bases respectively, with 12 bases between them. CDR3 nucleotides: TGTGCCAGCAGTGTCCAGGATGGAGATACGCAGTATTTT. The encoded protein is CASSVQDGDTQYF.

V usage is TRBV5-4 and J usage is TRBJ1-5; perhaps TRBD1 as D (6 bases). The V and J ends lost 5 bases and 2 bases respectively, with 23 bases between them. Germline V gene lookup returns CDR1 SGHNT and CDR2 YYREEE (reference sequence). This CDR3 is 18 amino acids long. CDR3 protein: CASSSLRQDQGRNQPQHF. The CDR3 DNA is TGTGCCAGCAGTTCCTTGCGACAGGACCAGGGCCGCAATCAGCCCCAGCATTTT.

The chain joins TRBV6-5 to TRBJ1-5, with 7 bases matching TRBD1. The germline V gene has CDR1 MNHEY and CDR2 SVGAGI. This CDR3 has 15 amino acids. V gave up 6 bases and J gave up 2 bases; unmatched junction bases: 7. The CDR3 coding sequence is TGTGCCAGCAGCCGCGACAGGGTTGGCAATCAGCCCCAGCATTTT. Residues: CASSRDRVGNQPQHF.

The genes are TRBV18 and TRBJ1-6, with 9 bases that match TRBD1. V was clipped by 3 bases and J by 11 bases; unmatched bases: 8. The V gene's germline CDR1 is KGHSH and CDR2 LQKENI. This CDR3 region has 15 residues. This chain's CDR3 is CASSPSQDRGAPLHF. Written as DNA, the CDR3 is TGTGCCAGCTCACCGTCCCAGGACAGGGGTGCACCCCTCCACTTT.

V gene TRBV6-2 or TRBV6-3 combines with J gene TRBJ2-7; 10 bases line up with TRBD2. The CDR3 spans 15 residues. Trimming cost V 0 bases and J 5 bases; bases outside gene matches: 4. Germline CDR1 is MNHEY and CDR2 is SVGEGT. In DNA form, the CDR3 reads TGTGCCAGCAGTTACTCGGGGCTAGCGGGAGACGAGCAGTACTTC. Protein product: CASSYSGLAGDEQYF.

The chain couples TRBV5-4 to TRBJ2-7; possible D gene TRBD2, 6 bases. Germline V gives CDR1 SGHNT, CDR2 YYREEE (reference sequence). This CDR3 has 14 amino acids. The V end was cut by 7 bases, the J end by 2 bases, with 16 bases between. In DNA, the CDR3 is TGTGCCAGCGCCAAGAAGGGACTCCCCTACGAGCAGTACTTC. Translating it yields CASAKKGLPYEQYF.

The chain links TRBV29-1 to TRBJ2-3; D remains unclear. Trimming stripped 4 bases from V and 1 base from J, with 6 bases between. The CDR3 spans 12 residues. Germline V gene lookup returns CDR1 SQVTM and CDR2 ANQGSEA. CDR3 sequence: CSVVVGTDTQYF. The CDR3 region has the DNA TGCAGCGTTGTTGTCGGCACAGATACGCAGTATTTT.

This chain joins TRBV5-8 and TRBJ2-3; possible D gene TRBD2, 5 bases. Germline V gene data show CDR1 as SGHTS and CDR2 as YDEGEE. The CDR3 is 12 amino acids. Between the trimmed V and J ends, which lost 4 bases and 11 bases, there was a span of 14 bases. In DNA form, the CDR3 reads TGTGCCAGCAGCGCGGGTAGCGACCTGCAGTATTTT. It codes for CASSAGSDLQYF.

The rearrangement joins TRBV19 to TRBJ2-2, with a possible D match to TRBD2 (6 bases). The CDR3 runs to 15 residues. The V and J ends lost 2 bases and 1 base respectively, with 8 bases between them. Germline CDR1 is LNHDA and CDR2 is SQIVND (reference sequence). The CDR3 DNA follows: TGTGCCAGTAGTATACTCGGGGGGAACACCGGGGAGCTGTTTTTT. It specifies CASSILGGNTGELFF.

This clone was seen a single time. The V call is TRBV28, the J call TRBJ1-5; 9 nucleotides match TRBD1. Per the germline V gene, CDR1 is MDHEN and CDR2 is SYDVKM. This CDR3 has 17 residues. The chain's CDR3 is CSRRPGTGNNSNQPQHF. The CDR3 DNA reads as TGTTCTAGGAGACCAGGGACAGGGAATAATAGCAATCAGCCCCAGCATTTT.

V gene TRBV28 combines with J gene TRBJ2-7, with D tentatively TRBD1 (5 bases). The CDR3 length is 15 residues. CDR1 and CDR2 from the germline V gene are MDHEN and SYDVKM. V lost 3 bases, J lost 3 bases, and 15 bases lay in between. Written as DNA, the CDR3 is TGTGCCAGCAGTTTTCGGACACGGCAGCACTACGAGCAGTACTTC. Translated, it gives CASSFRTRQHYEQYF.

This rearrangement joins TRBV7-2 to TRBJ2-3, with 11 bases identical to TRBD2. The CDR3 sequence is 17 residues long. V shed 0 bases and J 4 bases; nucleotides not matched to a gene: 6. Germline lookup yields CDR1 SGHTA and CDR2 FQGNSA. The CDR3, as DNA: TGTGCCAGCAGCTTAGCAATAGCGGGAGGGGGCCCAGATACGCAGTATTTT. This encodes CASSLAIAGGGPDTQYF. The whole variable domain, remainder taken from reference TRBV7-2 and TRBJ2-3, is GAGVSQSPSNKVTEKGKDVELRCDPISGHTALYWYRQSLGQGLEFLIYFQGNSAPDKSGLPSDRFSAERTGGSVSTLTIQRTQQEDSAVYLCASSLAIAGGGPDTQYFGPGTRLTVL.

The J gene is TRBJ2-1, the V gene TRBV7-2; 7 bases map to TRBD2. CDR1 and CDR2 from the germline V gene are SGHTA and FQGNSA. V dropped 1 base and J dropped 1; count of bases not matched to a gene: 10. The CDR3 loop spans 18 amino acids. CDR3 in amino acids: CASSLVWSSGLSYNEQFF. The CDR3 bases are TGTGCCAGCAGCTTAGTTTGGTCTAGCGGCCTTTCCTACAATGAGCAGTTCTTC.

V gene TRBV28 combines with J gene TRBJ1-5; TRBD1 aligns across 7 bases. Per germline, CDR1 MDHEN and CDR2 SYDVKM. This CDR3 spans 14 amino acids. The V gene end was trimmed by 5 bases and the J gene end by 4 bases; junction bases not matched to a gene: 5. The CDR3 is CASSQGGVNQPQHF. The CDR3 DNA follows: TGTGCCAGCAGTCAGGGGGGAGTAAATCAGCCCCAGCATTTT.

The chain employs TRBV7-7 and TRBJ2-1; 8 positions match TRBD1. The ends lost 5 bases at V and 10 bases at J; junction bases unmatched: 7. The CDR3 consists of 13 residues. The germline gives CDR1 SSHAT, CDR2 FNYEAQ (reference sequence). The CDR3 bases are TGTGCCAGCAGCATGGACAGGGATGGAGAGCAGTTCTTC. Translating gives CASSMDRDGEQFF.

This CDR3 is CASSQGPSDNEQFF. The CDR3 region has the DNA TGTGCCAGCAGCCAGGGCCCTAGTGACAATGAGCAGTTCTTC. The genes are TRBV7-2 and TRBJ2-1, with D tentatively TRBD1 (5 bases). Germline-derived CDR1 and CDR2 are SGHTA and FQGNSA. Trimming removed 5 bases at V and 5 bases at J, with 13 bases between. CDR3 length: 14 amino acids.

In this sample, this clone turned up once. The rearrangement joins TRBV5-4 to TRBJ2-7; tentatively, D is TRBD2 (5 bases). Deletions cut 4 bases from V and 0 bases from J, with 17 bases between. The CDR3 contains 16 residues. Germline CDR1 reads SGHNT; CDR2 reads YYREEE (reference sequence). CDR3 protein: CASSPNAGSSSYEQYF. The CDR3 coding sequence is TGTGCCAGCAGCCCTAACGCGGGCAGTAGCTCCTACGAGCAGTACTTC.

This clone was observed a handful of times. The chain employs TRBV24-1 and TRBJ2-3; 14 positions match TRBD2. J lost 6 bases, V lost 5 bases, and 3 bases had no gene match. The CDR3 is 15 residues long. CDR1 KGHDR and CDR2 SFDVKD come from the germline V gene. The CDR3 nucleotides are TGTGCCACCAGTGGACTAGCGGGAGGGCCGGATACGCAGTATTTT. Translated: CATSGLAGGPDTQYF.

To note about this clone: The same CDR3 is also encoded by other DNA sequences in this sample. The V call is TRBV7-2, the J call TRBJ1-5, with D possibly being TRBD1 (6 bases). Trimming removed 5 bases from V and 0 bases from J, with 17 bases in between. This CDR3 contains 17 residues. Germline CDR1 and CDR2: SGHTA and FQGNSA. The CDR3 nucleotides are TGTGCCAGCAGCCCCCGCGGGGGGCCCTATAGCAATCAGCCCCAGCATTTT. This codes for CASSPRGGPYSNQPQHF.

The V and J genes are TRBV5-5 and TRBJ1-1; D gene unclear. Trimming removed 4 bases from V and 8 bases from J, with 15 bases in between. The CDR3 has 13 amino acids. Germline V lookup: CDR1 SGHKS, CDR2 YYEKEE (reference sequence). CDR3 sequence: CASSPTFREEAFF. The CDR3, as DNA: TGTGCCAGCAGCCCCACTTTCCGGGAAGAAGCTTTCTTT.